This T cell receptor beta chain was profiled in a study of Graves' ophthalmopathy and Graves' hyperthyroidism (dated by TCRdb to 2016 to 2019). With regard to the full study: Peripheral blood was collected at initial diagnosis, prior to any treatment. A discovery set of about a hundred patients (roughly 43 ophthalmopathy, 57 stable hyperthyroidism) was enrolled to explore V-J signatures distinguishing ophthalmopathy from hyperthyroidism. Following sample collection, hyperthyroidism patients were given methimazole at a starting dose of 30 mg daily, and ophthalmopathy patients were given high-dose intravenous methylprednisolone. An independent validation cohort was composed of around 19 hyperthyroidism patients and over 15 patients who later progressed from hyperthyroidism to ophthalmopathy. The study used TCR beta repertoire signatures to distinguish Graves' ophthalmopathy from Graves' hyperthyroidism and to predict progression to ophthalmopathy. The approximately 98 discovery patients were randomly divided into training and test sets at a 7:3 ratio. In total, under 150 blood samples were TCR-sequenced: 43 ophthalmopathy, some 75 hyperthyroidism and some 17 hyperthyroidism-to-ophthalmopathy patients. In 6 or 7 hyperthyroidism patients, T-cell repertoires of thyroid tissue and blood were compared.

CDR3 length: 14 amino acids, cysteine to phenylalanine. Of the read, only the CDR3 DNA is kept; its 42 bases are in frame from base 1. Deletion took 1 base off V and 2 bases off J, with a span of 8 bases between the germline ends. From the germline V gene, CDR1 is SGHVS and CDR2 is FNYEAQ. This clonotype has ten or more counts. The antigen this receptor binds is unknown. No much larger clone exists at a distance of one base, and base qualities are not known. Results and caveats for the whole study, not just this receptor: Ophthalmopathy was separated from stable hyperthyroidism by the 13-signature model with around 89% sensitivity and roughly 82% specificity in cross-validation and with 80%/75% in the test set. Most expanded thyroid clonotypes with frequency above 0.001 were also detected in blood, suggesting blood repertoires may reflect the thyroid immune response. Sample size was not statistically predetermined, and group allocation was not concealed from the investigators. In validation, the model predicted ophthalmopathy progression with about 70% sensitivity and roughly 78% specificity; some 13 predicted patients were CT-confirmed with GO in a median of about 7.1 months.

Patients with ophthalmopathy had moderately to severely active disease, with a Clinical Activity Score of 3 or more, a NOSPECS grade of 4 or more, and a disease duration of less than 3 months. Patients were excluded if they had other autoimmune diseases, uncontrolled infections, pregnancy or lactation. Diagnosis relied on clinical symptoms, serum thyroxine, TRAb, thyroid ultrasound and orbital computed tomography. Ficoll-Paque density gradient centrifugation was used to isolate PBMCs from approximately 10 ml of fresh peripheral blood. Total RNA was extracted using Trizol reagent, and RNA quality was checked on an Agilent 2100 Bioanalyzer. TCR beta CDR3 regions were amplified from RNA transcripts for repertoire sequencing. A first-round RT-PCR used HTBI primers with the Qiagen OneStep RT-PCR kit, followed by a second-round multiplex PCR, size selection and purification. Sequencing of the libraries was carried out on an Illumina HiSeq2000 in paired-end mode with 100 bp reads. The study's processing was this. SOAPnuke was used to process the reads, removing any read that contained adapters or uncalled bases, had a mean Phred below 15, or lacked an exact match to the constant primer or identifier. High-quality paired reads were merged with COPE v1.2.5. Each unique nucleotide sequence was treated as a clonotype, and MiTCR v1.1 was used to align the clonotypes to the IMGT TRB V, D and J references. Analysis was restricted to V-J combinations with a frequency above 0.0001, which covered over 98% of repertoires. A TCR clonal expansion and chaos score per V-J combination was defined as the ratio of F50 clonal expansion to chaos observed in the TCRdist matrix. Features were reduced by Welch's t-statistics and random forest to some 13 V-J combinations, which fed a naive Bayes classifier. The Morisita-Horn index was used to measure how similar the thyroid and blood repertoires were. Through fastp at Q25 and MiXCR, TCRdb rebuilt clones from the public reads, retaining in-frame beta chains. For every CDR3 protein sequence, its rows merge into one entry that carries the most common genes and DNA. It is TCRdb's table, rather than the study itself, that gives the V and J calls and clone size. This sample lists 220,000 or so distinct CDR3 sequences; about 22% were detected once. Of the sample, 35% to 55% is held by the ten largest clones.

The specimen was peripheral blood. This receptor was taken from a woman between 45 and 65 years old with Graves' ophthalmopathy. Donor details come from another sample of the same person, matched by shared clones. The rearranged segments are TRBV7-6 and TRBJ2-5; no D gene call is confident. The bases are TGTGCCAGCAGCTTAGGTCTGACGCAAGAGACCCAGTACTTC. Translation gives CASSLGLTQETQYF. With the portions outside the CDR3 filled from the reference TRBV7-6 and TRBJ2-5 genes, the complete variable region becomes GAGVSQSPRYKVTKRGQDVALRCDPISGHVSLYWYRQALGQGPEFLTYFNYEAQQDKSGLPNDRFSAERPEGSISTLTIQRTEQRDSAMYRCASSLGLTQETQYFGPGTRLLVL.